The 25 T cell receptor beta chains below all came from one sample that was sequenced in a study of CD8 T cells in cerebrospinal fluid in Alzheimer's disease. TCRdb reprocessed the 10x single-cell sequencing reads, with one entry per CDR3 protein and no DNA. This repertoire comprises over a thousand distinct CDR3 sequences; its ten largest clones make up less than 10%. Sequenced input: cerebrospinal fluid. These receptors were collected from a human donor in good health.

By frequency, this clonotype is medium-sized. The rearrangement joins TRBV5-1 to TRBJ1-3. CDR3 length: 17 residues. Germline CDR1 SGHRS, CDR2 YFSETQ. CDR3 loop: CASSLGDLALGGNTIYF. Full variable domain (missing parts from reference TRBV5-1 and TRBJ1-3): KAGVTQTPRYLIKTRGQQVTLSCSPISGHRSVSWYQQTPGQGLQFLFEYFSETQRNKGNFPGRFSGRQFSNSRSEMNVSTLELGDSALYLCASSLGDLALGGNTIYFGEGSWLTVV.

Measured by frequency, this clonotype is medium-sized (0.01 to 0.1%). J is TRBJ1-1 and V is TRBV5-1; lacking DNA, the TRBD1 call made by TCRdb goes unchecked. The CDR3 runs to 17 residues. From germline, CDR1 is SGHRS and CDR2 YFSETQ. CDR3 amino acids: CASSLKLHQGGSTEAFF. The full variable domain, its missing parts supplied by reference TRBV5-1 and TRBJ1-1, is KAGVTQTPRYLIKTRGQQVTLSCSPISGHRSVSWYQQTPGQGLQFLFEYFSETQRNKGNFPGRFSGRQFSNSRSEMNVSTLELGDSALYLCASSLKLHQGGSTEAFFGQGTRLTVV.

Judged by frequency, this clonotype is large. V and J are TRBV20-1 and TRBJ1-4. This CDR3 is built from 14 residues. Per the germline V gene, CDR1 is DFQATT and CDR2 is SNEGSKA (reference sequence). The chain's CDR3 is CSAREQLLNEKLFF.

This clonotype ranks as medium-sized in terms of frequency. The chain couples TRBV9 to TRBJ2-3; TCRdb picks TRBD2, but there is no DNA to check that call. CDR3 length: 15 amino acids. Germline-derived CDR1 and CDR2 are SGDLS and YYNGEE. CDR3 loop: CASSVMSGSTDTQYF.

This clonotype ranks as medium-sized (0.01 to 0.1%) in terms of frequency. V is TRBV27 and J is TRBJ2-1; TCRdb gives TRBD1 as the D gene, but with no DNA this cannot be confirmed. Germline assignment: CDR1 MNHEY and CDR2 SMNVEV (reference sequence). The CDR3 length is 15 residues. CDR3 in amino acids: CASSFGQGASDEQFF.

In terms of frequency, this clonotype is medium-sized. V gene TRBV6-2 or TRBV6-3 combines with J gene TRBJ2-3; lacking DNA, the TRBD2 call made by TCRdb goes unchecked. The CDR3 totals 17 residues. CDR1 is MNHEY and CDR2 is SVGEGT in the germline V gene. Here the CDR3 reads CASSYGASGGLTDTQYF.

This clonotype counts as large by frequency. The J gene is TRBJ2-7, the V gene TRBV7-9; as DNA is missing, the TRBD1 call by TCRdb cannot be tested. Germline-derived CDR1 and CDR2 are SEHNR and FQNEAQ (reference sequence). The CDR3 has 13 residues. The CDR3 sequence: CASSFGGIGEQYF. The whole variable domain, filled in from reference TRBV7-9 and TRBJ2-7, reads DTGVSQNPRHKITKRGQNVTFRCDPISEHNRLYWYRQTLGQGPEFLTYFQNEAQLEKSRLLSDRFSAERPKGSFSTLEIQRTEQGDSAMYLCASSFGGIGEQYFGPGTRLTVT.

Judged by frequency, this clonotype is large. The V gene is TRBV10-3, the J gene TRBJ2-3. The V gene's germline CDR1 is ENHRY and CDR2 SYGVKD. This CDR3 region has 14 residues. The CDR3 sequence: CAISESTYTDTQYF.

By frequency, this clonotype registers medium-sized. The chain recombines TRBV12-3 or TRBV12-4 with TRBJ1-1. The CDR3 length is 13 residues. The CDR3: CASSFGTASEAFF.

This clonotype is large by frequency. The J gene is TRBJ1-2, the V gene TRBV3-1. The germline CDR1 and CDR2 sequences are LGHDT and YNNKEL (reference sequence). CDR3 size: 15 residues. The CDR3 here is CASSQEYSSNYGYTF.

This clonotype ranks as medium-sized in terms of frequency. CDR3 loop: CASSIGQVVSPLHF. V is TRBV19 and J is TRBJ1-6; TCRdb selects TRBD1, and the lack of DNA leaves this call unchecked. CDR1 is LNHDA and CDR2 is SQIVND in the germline V gene (reference sequence). The CDR3 is 14 residues long. The full variable domain, its missing parts supplied by reference TRBV19 and TRBJ1-6, is DGGITQSPKYLFRKEGQNVTLSCEQNLNHDAMYWYRQDPGQGLRLIYYSQIVNDFQKGDIAEGYSVSREKKESFPLTVTSAQKNPTAFYLCASSIGQVVSPLHFGNGTRLTVT.

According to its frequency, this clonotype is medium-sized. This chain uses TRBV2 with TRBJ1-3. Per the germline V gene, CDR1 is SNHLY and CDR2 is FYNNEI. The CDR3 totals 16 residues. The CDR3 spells CASSADRTVSGNTIYF.

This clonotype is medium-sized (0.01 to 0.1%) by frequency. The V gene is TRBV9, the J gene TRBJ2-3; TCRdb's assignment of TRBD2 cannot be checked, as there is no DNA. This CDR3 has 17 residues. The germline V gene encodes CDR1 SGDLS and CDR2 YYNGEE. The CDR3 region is CASSVGGTSGREDTQYF.

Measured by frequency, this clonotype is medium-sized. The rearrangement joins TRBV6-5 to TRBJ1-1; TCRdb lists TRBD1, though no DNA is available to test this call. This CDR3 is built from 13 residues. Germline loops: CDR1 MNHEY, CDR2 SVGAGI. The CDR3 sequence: CASSYSLRGEAFF.

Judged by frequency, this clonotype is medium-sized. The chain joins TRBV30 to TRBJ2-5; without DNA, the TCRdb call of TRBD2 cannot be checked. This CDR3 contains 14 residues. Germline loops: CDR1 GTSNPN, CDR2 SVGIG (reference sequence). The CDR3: CAWSAAGGAETQYF.

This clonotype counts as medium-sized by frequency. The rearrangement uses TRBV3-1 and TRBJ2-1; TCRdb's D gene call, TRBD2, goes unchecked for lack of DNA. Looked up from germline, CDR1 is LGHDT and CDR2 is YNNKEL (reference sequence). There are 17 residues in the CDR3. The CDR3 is CASSQLSSGRAGNEQFF.

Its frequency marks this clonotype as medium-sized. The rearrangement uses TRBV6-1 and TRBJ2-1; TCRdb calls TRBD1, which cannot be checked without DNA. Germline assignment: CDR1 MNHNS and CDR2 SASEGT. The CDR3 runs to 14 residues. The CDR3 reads CASSEQGGYNEQFF.

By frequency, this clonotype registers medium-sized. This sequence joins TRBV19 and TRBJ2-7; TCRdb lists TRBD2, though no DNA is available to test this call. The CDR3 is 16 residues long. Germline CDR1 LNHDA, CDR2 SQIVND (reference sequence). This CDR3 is CASSTGGLARSYEQYF. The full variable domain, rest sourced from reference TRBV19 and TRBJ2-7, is DGGITQSPKYLFRKEGQNVTLSCEQNLNHDAMYWYRQDPGQGLRLIYYSQIVNDFQKGDIAEGYSVSREKKESFPLTVTSAQKNPTAFYLCASSTGGLARSYEQYFGPGTRLTVT.

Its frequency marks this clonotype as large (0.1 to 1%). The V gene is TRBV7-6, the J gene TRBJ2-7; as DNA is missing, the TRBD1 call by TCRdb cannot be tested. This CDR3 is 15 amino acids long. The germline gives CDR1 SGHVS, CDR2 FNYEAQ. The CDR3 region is CASSLGNGASYEQYF.

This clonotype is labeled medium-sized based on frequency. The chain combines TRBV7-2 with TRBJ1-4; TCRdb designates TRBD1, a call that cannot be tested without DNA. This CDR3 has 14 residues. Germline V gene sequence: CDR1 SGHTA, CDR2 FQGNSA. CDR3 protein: CASSLDNRGEKLFF.

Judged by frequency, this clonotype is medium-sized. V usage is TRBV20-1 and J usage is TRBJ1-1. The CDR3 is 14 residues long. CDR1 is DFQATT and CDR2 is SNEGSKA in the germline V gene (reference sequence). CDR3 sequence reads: CSASWANMNTEAFF.

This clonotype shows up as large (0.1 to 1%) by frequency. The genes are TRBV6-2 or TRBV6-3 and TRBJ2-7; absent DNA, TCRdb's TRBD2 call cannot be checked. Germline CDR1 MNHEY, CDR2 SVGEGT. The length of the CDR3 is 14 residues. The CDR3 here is CASSDLAGGYEQYF.

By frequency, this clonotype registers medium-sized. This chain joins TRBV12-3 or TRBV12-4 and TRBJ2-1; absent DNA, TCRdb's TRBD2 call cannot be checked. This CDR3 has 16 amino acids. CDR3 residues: CASSSIAGPSYNEQFF.

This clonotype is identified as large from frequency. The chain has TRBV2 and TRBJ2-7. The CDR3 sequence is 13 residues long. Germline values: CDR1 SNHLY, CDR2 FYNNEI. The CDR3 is CASMRQVGLWQYF.

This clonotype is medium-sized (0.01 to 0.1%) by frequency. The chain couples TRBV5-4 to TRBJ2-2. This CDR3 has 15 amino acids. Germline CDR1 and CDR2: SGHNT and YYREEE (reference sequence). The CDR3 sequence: CASSLETGYTGELFF.